The clone carrying this TCR beta chain came up many times. As yet, its antigen is unknown. This sample is drawn from a study of T-cell reconstitution after alpha-beta-depleted transplantation in children. Findings of the study overall: Among T cells one year after transplant, newly produced cells accounted for most counts and diversity.

Construction of the TCRbeta library involved unique molecular identifiers. TCRdb itself ran the PCR reads through MiXCR, one entry per CDR3 protein. The sample lists about 300,000 distinct CDR3 sequences, about 9.4% seen once, with 7.5% in the top ten. This clonotype was obtained from a boy under two years old with acute myeloid leukemia, due to receive a stem cell transplant. The specimen comprised PBMCs, sampled before TCRalphabeta/CD19-depleted stem cell transplant.

The CDR3 here is CASSPELSGANVLTF. CDR3 nucleotides: TGTGCCAGCTCACCAGAACTCTCTGGGGCCAACGTCCTGACTTTC. V usage is TRBV18 and J usage is TRBJ2-6; D remains ambiguous. The V gene's germline CDR1 is KGHSH and CDR2 LQKENI. V lost 2 bases and J lost 0, with 5 bases in between. The CDR3 covers 15 residues.